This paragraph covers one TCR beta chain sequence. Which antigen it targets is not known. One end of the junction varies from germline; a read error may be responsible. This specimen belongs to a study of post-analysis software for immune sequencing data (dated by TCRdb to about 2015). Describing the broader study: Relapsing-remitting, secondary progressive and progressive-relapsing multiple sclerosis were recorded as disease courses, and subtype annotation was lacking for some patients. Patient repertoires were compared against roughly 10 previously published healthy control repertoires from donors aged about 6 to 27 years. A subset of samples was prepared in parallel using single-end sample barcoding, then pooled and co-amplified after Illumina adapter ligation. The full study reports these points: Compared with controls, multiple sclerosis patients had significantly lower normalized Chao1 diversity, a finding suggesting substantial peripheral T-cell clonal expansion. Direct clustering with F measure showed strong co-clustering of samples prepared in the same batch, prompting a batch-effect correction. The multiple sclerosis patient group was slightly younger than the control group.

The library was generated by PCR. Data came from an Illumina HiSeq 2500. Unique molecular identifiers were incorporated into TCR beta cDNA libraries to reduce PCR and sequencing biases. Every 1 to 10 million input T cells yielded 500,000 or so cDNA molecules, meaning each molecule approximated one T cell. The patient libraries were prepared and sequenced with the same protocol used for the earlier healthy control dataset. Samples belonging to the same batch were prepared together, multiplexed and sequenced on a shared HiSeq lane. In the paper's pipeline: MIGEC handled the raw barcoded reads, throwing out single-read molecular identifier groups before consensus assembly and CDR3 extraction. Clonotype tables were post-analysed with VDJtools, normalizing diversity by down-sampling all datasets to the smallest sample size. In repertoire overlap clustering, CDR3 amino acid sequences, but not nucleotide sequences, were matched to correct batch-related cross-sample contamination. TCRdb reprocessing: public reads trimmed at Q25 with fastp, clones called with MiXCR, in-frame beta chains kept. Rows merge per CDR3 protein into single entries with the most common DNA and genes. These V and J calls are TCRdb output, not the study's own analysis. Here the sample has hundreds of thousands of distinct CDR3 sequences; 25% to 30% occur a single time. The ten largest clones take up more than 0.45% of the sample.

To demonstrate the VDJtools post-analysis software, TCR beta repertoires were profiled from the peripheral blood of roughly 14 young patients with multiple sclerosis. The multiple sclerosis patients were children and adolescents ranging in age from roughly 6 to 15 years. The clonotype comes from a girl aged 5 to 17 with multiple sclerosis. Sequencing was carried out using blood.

The nucleotide sequence reads TGTGCCGGCAGCTTAGATTGGTACAGTAACAATGAGCAGTTCTTC. This translates into CAGSLDWYSNNEQFF. This chain joins TRBV11-2 to TRBJ2-1; no D gene can be assigned with confidence. The CDR3 numbers 15 residues from cysteine through phenylalanine. The kept DNA is CDR3 alone, 45 bases in frame from the first base. The germline V gene encodes CDR1 SGHAT and CDR2 FQNNGV. The entire variable domain, with the stretches around the CDR3 drawn from the reference TRBV11-2 and TRBJ2-1 proteins, is EAGVAQSPRYKIIEKRQSVAFWCNPISGHATLYWYQQILGQGPKLLIQFQNNGVVDDSQLPKDRFSAERLKGVDSTLKIQPAKLEDSAVYLCAGSLDWYSNNEQFFGPGTRLTVL.